This TCR beta chain was retrieved from a study of CD8 T cells in ankylosing spondylitis. Points from the study as a whole: From matched ankylosing spondylitis synovial fluid, disease-linked clones were reportedly recovered at significantly enriched levels.

The sample holds many counts of this clonotype. Its antigen is unidentified. MiXCR, run by TCRdb on the 5' RACE reads, gives a single entry per CDR3 protein. The data hold roughly 180,000 distinct CDR3 sequences, with around 8.9% observed a single time. Per the germline V gene, CDR1 is SEHNR and CDR2 is FQNEAQ (reference sequence). The length of the CDR3 is 15 residues. The V and J ends lost 5 bases and 4 bases, in that order; junction bases with no gene match: 8. The sample was blood, either unsorted or a sorted T cell fraction (not recorded which). This chain connects TRBV7-9 to TRBJ2-1; 7 bases agree with TRBD1. This TCR was recovered from a female donor with ankylosing spondylitis or in good health (not recorded which). The CDR3 loop is CASSPEGANYNEQFF. Here the CDR3 DNA reads TGTGCCAGCAGCCCCGAGGGGGCCAATTACAATGAGCAGTTCTTC.